These 22 T cell receptor beta chains came from one sample sequenced in a study of shared T cell receptors in the human thymus (dated by TCRdb to the early 2020s). The method was the immunoSEQ multiplex PCR assay. TCRdb provides this immuneACCESS table in a form limited to in-frame rearrangements. Some clones are lacking; in checked studies, under half of them reflect an unresolved V gene, and why the rest are absent is not known. The sample includes 700,000 to 750,000 clones, with 75% to 90% observed a single time. The ten biggest clones cover roughly 0.01% of the sample. A further study also used this sample, focusing on human thymus T cells.

Sequenced sample: thymocytes. The source is a girl in the first two years of life with a congenital heart defect. Donor details come from another sample of the same person, matched by shared clones.

The chain joins TRBV19 to TRBJ2-7, with 8 bases that match TRBD1. This CDR3 contains 17 residues. V dropped 5 bases and J dropped 1; count of bases not matched to a gene: 13. CDR1 LNHDA and CDR2 SQIVND come from the germline V gene (reference sequence). The CDR3 here is CASSPQLGTGMSYEQYF. The CDR3 nucleotides are TGTGCCAGTAGTCCTCAACTTGGGACAGGAATGTCCTACGAGCAGTACTTC. Variable domain in full (rest from reference TRBV19 and TRBJ2-7): DGGITQSPKYLFRKEGQNVTLSCEQNLNHDAMYWYRQDPGQGLRLIYYSQIVNDFQKGDIAEGYSVSREKKESFPLTVTSAQKNPTAFYLCASSPQLGTGMSYEQYFGPGTRLTVT.

The V call is TRBV4-2, the J call TRBJ1-2; possible D gene TRBD1, 5 bases. Germline V lookup: CDR1 LGHNA, CDR2 YNFKEQ. V was shortened by 1 base and J by 8 bases, with 11 bases between the two germline ends. The CDR3 covers 13 residues. This CDR3 is CASSQARGDGYTF. For the CDR3, the DNA is TGTGCCAGCAGCCAAGCGCGGGGGGACGGCTACACCTTC.

J is TRBJ2-1 and V is TRBV5-6; 9 positions agree with TRBD2. Per the germline V gene, CDR1 is SGHDT and CDR2 is YYEEEE. The CDR3 is 15 amino acids. The J segment lost 7 bases and the V segment lost 2 bases, leaving 7 bases of the junction unmatched. The CDR3 region is CASSLALAGWNEQFF. The CDR3, as DNA: TGTGCCAGCAGCTTAGCTCTAGCGGGGTGGAATGAGCAGTTCTTC.

The V call is TRBV7-2, the J call TRBJ1-1; perhaps TRBD1 as D (6 bases). In germline, CDR1 is SGHTA, CDR2 FQGNSA. Between the trimmed V and J ends, which lost 11 bases and 0 bases, there was a span of 19 bases. The CDR3 sequence is 15 residues long. The CDR3, as DNA: TGTGCCCAAGGAGGCGTTCAGGGGTTGAACACTGAAGCTTTCTTT. Translation gives CAQGGVQGLNTEAFF.

The chain couples TRBV21-1 to TRBJ1-2; the D segment call TRBD1 is taken from the table without a DNA check. TRBV21-1 is reported as a pseudogene. The length of the CDR3 is 18 residues. The CDR3 region is CASSRSFRTGGEDYGYTF. In nucleotides, the CDR3 is TGTGCCAGCAGCAGGTCCTTCAGGACAGGGGGTGAAGACTATGGCTACACCTTC.

This clone was observed a few times. The chain employs TRBV20-1 and TRBJ1-1; D not certain. Trimming removed 7 bases at V and 8 bases at J, with 14 bases between. The germline CDR1 and CDR2 sequences are DFQATT and SNEGSKA (reference sequence). The CDR3 runs 11 residues. CDR3 loop: CSDGWADEAFF. The CDR3 DNA sequence: TGCAGTGACGGCTGGGCAGACGAAGCTTTCTTT.

The chain employs TRBV20-1 and TRBJ1-1; TRBD1 matches 7 bases. The CDR3 runs 11 residues. With 4 bases clipped from V and 6 bases from J, the junction kept 2 bases outside the gene matches. Germline V gives CDR1 DFQATT, CDR2 SNEGSKA (reference sequence). The CDR3 DNA reads TGCAGTGCTAATCAGGGGGCTGAAGCTTTCTTT. The encoded protein is CSANQGAEAFF.

The chain employs TRBV11-2 and TRBJ2-7; TRBD1 matches 7 bases. V gave up 5 bases and J gave up 3 bases; unmatched junction bases: 13. The CDR3 loop spans 16 amino acids. Germline CDR1 SGHAT, CDR2 FQNNGV. Here the CDR3 DNA reads TGTGCCAGCAGCCTATCGAAGACAGGGAGTTTCTACGAGCAGTACTTC. Amino acids: CASSLSKTGSFYEQYF.

V and J are TRBV5-1 and TRBJ2-7, with D tentatively TRBD1 (6 bases). Germline V CDR1 and CDR2: SGHRS, YFSETQ. The CDR3 runs to 14 residues. V shed 3 bases and J shed 1 base, with 11 bases lying between them. The CDR3 DNA reads as TGCGCCAGCAGCTCCGGGACAAGATCCTACGAGCAGTACTTC. Translating it yields CASSSGTRSYEQYF.

This sequence joins TRBV27 and TRBJ2-7, with D maybe TRBD1 (7 bases). Germline loops: CDR1 MNHEY, CDR2 SMNVEV (reference sequence). The CDR3 covers 18 residues. Trimming pared 5 bases from V and 1 base from J, leaving 24 bases between. As DNA, the CDR3 is TGTGCCAGCAGTCCTTTAGACCCGGAGGGGGACAGATCCTACGAGCAGTACTTC. Protein product: CASSPLDPEGDRSYEQYF.

The V gene is TRBV18, the J gene TRBJ1-5; TRBD1 matches at 8 bases. This CDR3 is 16 amino acids long. The germline V gene has CDR1 KGHSH and CDR2 LQKENI. V trimming: 2 bases; J trimming: 4 bases; junction bases outside the gene matches: 7. The CDR3 reads CASSPYPGQGNQPQHF. CDR3 sequence (DNA): TGTGCCAGCTCACCATATCCCGGACAGGGAAATCAGCCCCAGCATTTT.

The chain is built from TRBV30 and TRBJ2-7; D possibly corresponds to TRBD2 (5 bases). V was clipped by 1 base and J by 0 bases, with 7 bases between them. This CDR3 has 13 amino acids. Germline loops: CDR1 GTSNPN, CDR2 SVGIG (reference sequence). The CDR3 DNA is TGTGCCTGGAGTGACCGGGACTCCTACGAGCAGTACTTC. It is translated as CAWSDRDSYEQYF.

V gene TRBV30 combines with J gene TRBJ1-1, with D perhaps TRBD1 (6 bases). This CDR3 spans 13 amino acids. Trimming took 2 bases from V and 3 from J, leaving 10 bases between them. Per the germline V gene, CDR1 is GTSNPN and CDR2 is SVGIG (reference sequence). The CDR3 protein is CAWSTTGYTEAFF. CDR3 bases: TGTGCCTGGAGTACAACAGGGTACACTGAAGCTTTCTTT.

The chain is built from TRBV19 and TRBJ1-5; 7 nucleotides agree with TRBD1. The length of the CDR3 is 16 residues. The V gene's germline CDR1 is LNHDA and CDR2 SQIVND (reference sequence). The V segment lost 7 bases and the J segment 1 base; nucleotides outside the gene matches: 10. CDR3 protein: CASKNWPGGSNQPQHF. CDR3 in DNA: TGTGCCAGTAAAAATTGGCCAGGGGGGAGCAATCAGCCCCAGCATTTT.

The table lists this clone with a count of one. At one end the junction does not follow the germline gene, possibly because of a read error. CDR3 in amino acids: CASSFVQGANTGELFF. DNA for the CDR3: TGTGCCAGCAGTTTTGTGCAGGGGGCGAATACCGGGGAGCTGTTTTTT. The chain has TRBV28 and TRBJ2-2; 8 bases line up with TRBD1. Germline V CDR1 and CDR2: MDHEN, SYDVKM. The CDR3 spans 16 residues.

The V and J genes are TRBV14 and TRBJ2-1, with 9 bases matching TRBD1. Germline-derived CDR1 and CDR2 are SGHDN and FVKESK. This CDR3 region has 15 residues. The V segment lost 3 bases and the J segment 1 base; nucleotides outside the gene matches: 1. CDR3 coding DNA: TGTGCCAGCAGCCAGGGGACAGGGTCCTACAATGAGCAGTTCTTC. Its translation is CASSQGTGSYNEQFF.

The CDR3 DNA is TGTGCCAGCAGCTTGGAGGTTCGGACAGTAGAACCCTACAATGAGCAGTTCTTC. Translating it yields CASSLEVRTVEPYNEQFF. The rearrangement joins TRBV11-2 to TRBJ2-1; D might be TRBD1 (6 bases). Trimming removed 3 bases at V and 2 bases at J, with 20 bases between. Germline-derived CDR1 and CDR2 are SGHAT and FQNNGV. This CDR3 has 18 residues.

The V gene is TRBV9, the J gene TRBJ1-1; D is perhaps TRBD1 (5 bases). The CDR3 loop spans 12 amino acids. Trimming took off 7 bases at V and 5 bases at J, with 12 bases between the two ends. CDR1 and CDR2 (germline): SGDLS, YYNGEE. As DNA, the CDR3 is TGTGCCAGCTCGTACGGGGGGACTGAAGCTTTCTTT. Translating gives CASSYGGTEAFF.

The chain links TRBV10-3 to TRBJ1-1; the D gene is possibly TRBD1 (5 bases). V was pared by 2 bases and J by 8 bases, with 12 bases between. CDR1 is ENHRY, CDR2 SYGVKD, per germline. The CDR3 is made up of 13 amino acids. DNA for the CDR3: TGTGCCATCAGTGAGCGGGGGTCGCCAGAAGCTTTCTTT. Translated: CAISERGSPEAFF.

This clone appeared a few times. In DNA, the CDR3 is TGTGCCAGCAGCCCCATGACAGGGGAGGAGACAGATACGCAGTATTTT. Translating gives CASSPMTGEETDTQYF. The chain is built from TRBV7-3 and TRBJ2-3; 8 bases agree with TRBD1. Germline V CDR1 and CDR2: SGHTA, FQGTGA. The CDR3 sequence is 16 residues long. Trimming cost V 5 bases and J 3 bases; bases outside gene matches: 10. The full variable domain, completed using reference TRBV7-3 and TRBJ2-3, is GAGVSQTPSNKVTEKGKYVELRCDPISGHTALYWYRQSLGQGPEFLIYFQGTGAADDSGLPNDRFFAVRPEGSVSTLKIQRTERGDSAVYLCASSPMTGEETDTQYFGPGTRLTVL.

In its sample, this clone was seen once. This chain links TRBV6-5 with TRBJ1-3, with D possibly matching TRBD1 (5 bases). V lost 2 bases and J 0 bases, leaving 8 bases between the germline ends. Germline V gene lookup returns CDR1 MNHEY and CDR2 SVGAGI. This CDR3 spans 15 amino acids. The CDR3 DNA follows: TGTGCCAGCAGTTACCGACAGAGCTCTGGAAACACCATATATTTT. Residues: CASSYRQSSGNTIYF.

This rearrangement joins TRBV7-9 to TRBJ1-2, with D unresolved. The CDR3 consists of 12 residues. Germline assignment: CDR1 SEHNR and CDR2 FQNEAQ (reference sequence). V lost 4 bases to trimming and J lost 8 bases, with 11 bases between them. CDR3 amino acids: CASSSGVGGYTF. The CDR3 bases are TGTGCCAGCAGCTCCGGGGTCGGGGGCTACACCTTC.